These T cell receptor beta chains were read from a single sample in a study of human T cells and chemical hapten exposure. Via MiXCR, TCRdb re-called the RACE reads, giving one row per CDR3 protein. The sample yields around 60,000 distinct CDR3 sequences, roughly 6.7% seen once. The sequencing used whole blood, collected in connection with sensitization to the hapten diphenylcyclopropenone (DPC). These receptor sequences come from a woman aged 30 to 39 with alopecia areata. Some clones in this sample may be carry-over from other donors' samples. Each CDR3 is given with its conserved first and last residue. A D gene is named only where the DNA matches it firmly. Clone size is shown for a subset of rows, as once, few, many or a class of expanded clone.

TGTGCCAGCAGTTACTCAACGACCCCTGGAAACACCATATATTTT	CASSYSTTPGNTIYF	TRBV6-5	TRBJ1-3	NA	many
TGCAGTGCTAAGCAAAGGAAAGGGGGACCAGTCTATGGCTACACCTTC	CSAKQRKGGPVYGYTF	TRBV20-1	TRBJ1-2	NA	many
TGTGCCAGCAGCTTGCAGGTGGGACAGGGTTCGGAAGCTTTCTTT	CASSLQVGQGSEAFF	TRBV5-5	TRBJ1-1	TRBD1	many
TGTGCCAGCAGTTACCAGGGAGGGGATAATTCACCCCTCCACTTT	CASSYQGGDNSPLHF	TRBV6-5	TRBJ1-6	NA	many
TGTGCCAGCAGGGACTGGAACGCAGATACGCAGTATTTT	CASRDWNADTQYF	TRBV6-5	TRBJ2-3	NA	few
TGTGCCAGCAGTGAGGGACAGGGCGACACAGATACGCAGTATTTT	CASSEGQGDTDTQYF	TRBV6-2/TRBV6-3	TRBJ2-3	TRBD1	NA
TGTGCCAGCAGCCCCGGGACTAGCGGGGGGAGAAGTGAGCAGTTCTTC	CASSPGTSGGRSEQFF	TRBV9	TRBJ2-1	TRBD2	few
TGTGCCAGCAGTTTCCAGGACCGAAACACTGAAGCTTTCTTT	CASSFQDRNTEAFF	TRBV5-6	TRBJ1-1	NA	NA
TGCGCCAGCAGCTTGACAGGGATTGGGACTGAAGCTTTCTTT	CASSLTGIGTEAFF	TRBV5-1	TRBJ1-1	NA	many
TGCGCCAGCAGGGATGGACAGGGTTCCACTGAAGCTTTCTTT	CASRDGQGSTEAFF	TRBV5-1	TRBJ1-1	TRBD1	many
TGTGCCATCGTCGACAGGACAGCAGTCGACTATGGCTACACCTTC	CAIVDRTAVDYGYTF	TRBV10-3	TRBJ1-2	NA	many
TGTGCCAGCAGAGGTACCATCGACAGGGGGCGGGGAGCTTTCTTT	CASRGTIDRGRGAFF	TRBV27	TRBJ1-1	TRBD1	few
TGTGCCAGCAGCGTAGAGGTGTACACTGAAGCTTTCTTT	CASSVEVYTEAFF	TRBV9	TRBJ1-1	NA	many
TGTGCCAGCAGCGTCCCCGGGGGCATTCAGTACTTC	CASSVPGGIQYF	TRBV9	TRBJ2-4	NA	many
TGTGCCAGCAGTTCGTGGGGATCTGAAGCTTTCTTT	CASSSWGSEAFF	TRBV2	TRBJ1-1	NA	many
TGTGCCAGCGAGGGGACAGAGCCAAACACAGATACGCAGTATTTT	CASEGTEPNTDTQYF	TRBV18	TRBJ2-3	TRBD1	NA
TGCAGCGTAGGAGGACAGAATAGCAATCAGCCCCAGCATTTT	CSVGGQNSNQPQHF	TRBV29-1	TRBJ1-5	NA	many
TGTGCCAGCAGCGAGGGCGGGGGGTTCTATGGCTACACCTTC	CASSEGGGFYGYTF	TRBV6-2/TRBV6-3	TRBJ1-2	NA	many
TGTGCCAGCAGTTACAATGGGGGGAGTTCACCCCTCCACTTT	CASSYNGGSSPLHF	TRBV6-7	TRBJ1-6	NA	many
TGTGCCAGCAGCTTGGGGAGCCATTATGGCTACACCTTC	CASSLGSHYGYTF	TRBV7-9	TRBJ1-2	NA	many
TGTGCCAGCAGCTTAGTGCCCCCACTAGCCTATGGCTACACCTTC	CASSLVPPLAYGYTF	TRBV7-2	TRBJ1-2	NA	few
TGTGCCAGCAACTTAGGCCTAAACAACGTCCTGACTTTC	CASNLGLNNVLTF	TRBV2	TRBJ2-6	NA	many
TGTGCCACCAGAGGGGACGGGCGGACTGAAGCTTTCTTT	CATRGDGRTEAFF	TRBV24-1	TRBJ1-1	NA	many
TGTGCCAGCTCACGAACGGGACAGAACTATGGCTACACCTTC	CASSRTGQNYGYTF	TRBV18	TRBJ1-2	TRBD1	many
TGCAGTGCTAGAGTGGGCAGTTTGAACACTGAAGCTTTCTTT	CSARVGSLNTEAFF	TRBV20-1	TRBJ1-1	NA	many
TGCAGTGCTAGGGTTTTGAGGGGACTCTACAATGAGCAGTTCTTC	CSARVLRGLYNEQFF	TRBV20-1	TRBJ2-1	NA	many
TGCAGCCAATCTGCGGGGGACTTTAGCACAGATACGCAGTATTTT	CSQSAGDFSTDTQYF	TRBV20-1	TRBJ2-3	TRBD2	many
TGCAGTGCCAAACCCTCCCAGTTTTTGGGGGCTGCTAATGAAAAACTGTTTTTT	CSAKPSQFLGAANEKLFF	TRBV20-1	TRBJ1-4	NA	few
TGTGCCATCAGTGACCCTAGCACCCTTTTCGATGAGCAGTTCTTC	CAISDPSTLFDEQFF	TRBV10-3	TRBJ2-1	NA	many
TGTGCCAGCAGACTTCAGGAGGGCTATGGCTACACCTTC	CASRLQEGYGYTF	TRBV6-2/TRBV6-3	TRBJ1-2	NA	few
TGCAGCGTTAGGTCCCCCACGGAGACCCAGTACTTC	CSVRSPTETQYF	TRBV29-1	TRBJ2-5	NA	few
TGTGCCAGCAGCCTCAACCAGGGCTATGGCTACACCTTC	CASSLNQGYGYTF	TRBV11-2	TRBJ1-2	NA	many
TGTGCCAGCGGTCCTACAGGGGGCAATTCACCCCTCCACTTT	CASGPTGGNSPLHF	TRBV12-3/TRBV12-4	TRBJ1-6	TRBD1	many